This T cell receptor beta chain was documented in a study of blood T cell repertoires in COVID-19. The CDR3 has 15 amino acids. The germline gives CDR1 ENHRY, CDR2 SYGVKD. V lost 4 bases, J lost 0 bases, and 4 bases stayed unmatched. Data came from immunoSEQ multiplex PCR; TCRdb stores just in-frame clones and leaves some out. The table has about 250,000 clones, about 85% seen once. This clone has just one count. The sequence came from a woman between 50 and 59 years old who had been exposed to COVID-19. This rearrangement joins TRBV10-3 to TRBJ1-2; TRBD1 matches at 8 bases. Specimen: PBMCs or T cells enriched from blood (not recorded which). For the CDR3, the DNA is TGTGCCATCAGTGGGACAGGGACAGCTAACTATGGCTACACCTTC. Translated, it gives CAISGTGTANYGYTF.